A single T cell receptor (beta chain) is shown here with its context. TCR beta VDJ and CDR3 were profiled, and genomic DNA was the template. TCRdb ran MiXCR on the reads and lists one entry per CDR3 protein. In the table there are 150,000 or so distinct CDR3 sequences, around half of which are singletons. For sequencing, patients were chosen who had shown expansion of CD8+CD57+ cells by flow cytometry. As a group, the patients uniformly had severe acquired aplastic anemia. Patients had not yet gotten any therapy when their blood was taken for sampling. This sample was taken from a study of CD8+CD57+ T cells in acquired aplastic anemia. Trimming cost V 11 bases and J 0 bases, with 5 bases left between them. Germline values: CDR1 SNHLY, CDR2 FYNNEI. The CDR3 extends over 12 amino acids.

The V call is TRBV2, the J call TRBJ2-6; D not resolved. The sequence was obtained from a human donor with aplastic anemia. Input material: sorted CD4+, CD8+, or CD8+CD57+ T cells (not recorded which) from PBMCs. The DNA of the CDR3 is TGTGCCGTAACCTCTGGGGCCAACGTCCTGACTTTC. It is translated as CAVTSGANVLTF.